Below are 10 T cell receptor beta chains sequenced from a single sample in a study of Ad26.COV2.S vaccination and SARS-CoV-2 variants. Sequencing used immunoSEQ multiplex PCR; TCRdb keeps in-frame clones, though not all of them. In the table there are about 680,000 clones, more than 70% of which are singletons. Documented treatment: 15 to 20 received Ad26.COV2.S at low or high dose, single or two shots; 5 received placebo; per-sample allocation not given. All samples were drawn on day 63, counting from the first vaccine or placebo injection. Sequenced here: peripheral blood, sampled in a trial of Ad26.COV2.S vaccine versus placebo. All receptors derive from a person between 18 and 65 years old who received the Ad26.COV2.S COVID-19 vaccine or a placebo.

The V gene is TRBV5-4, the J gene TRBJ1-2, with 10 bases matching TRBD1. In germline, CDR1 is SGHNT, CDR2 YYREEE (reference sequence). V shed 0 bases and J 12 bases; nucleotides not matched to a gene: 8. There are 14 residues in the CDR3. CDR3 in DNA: TGTGCCAGCAGCTTGGTCCCGGGACAGGGGAAAAACACCTTC. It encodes CASSLVPGQGKNTF.

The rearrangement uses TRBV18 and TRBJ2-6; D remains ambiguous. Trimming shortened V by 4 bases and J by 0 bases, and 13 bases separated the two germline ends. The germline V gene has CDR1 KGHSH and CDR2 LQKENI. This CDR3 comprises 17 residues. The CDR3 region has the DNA TGTGCCAGCTCACTTCCTCTCCCGATCTCTGGGGCCAACGTCCTGACTTTC. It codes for CASSLPLPISGANVLTF.

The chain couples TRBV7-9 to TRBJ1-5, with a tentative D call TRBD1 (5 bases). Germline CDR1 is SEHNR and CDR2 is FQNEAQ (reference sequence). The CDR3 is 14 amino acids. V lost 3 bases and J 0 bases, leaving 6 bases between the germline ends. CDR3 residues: CASSLTDSNQPQHF. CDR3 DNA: TGTGCCAGCAGCTTGACAGATAGCAATCAGCCCCAGCATTTT.

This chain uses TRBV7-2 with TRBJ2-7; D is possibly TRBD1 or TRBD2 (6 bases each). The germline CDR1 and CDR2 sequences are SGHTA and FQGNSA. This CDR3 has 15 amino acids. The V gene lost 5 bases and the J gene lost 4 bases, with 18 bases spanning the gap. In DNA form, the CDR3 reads TGTGCCAGCAGCCTCGGTGGGGGGCCAGGGTACGAGCAGTACTTC. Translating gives CASSLGGGPGYEQYF. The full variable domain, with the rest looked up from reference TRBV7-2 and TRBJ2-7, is GAGVSQSPSNKVTEKGKDVELRCDPISGHTALYWYRQSLGQGLEFLIYFQGNSAPDKSGLPSDRFSAERTGGSVSTLTIQRTQQEDSAVYLCASSLGGGPGYEQYFGPGTRLTVT.

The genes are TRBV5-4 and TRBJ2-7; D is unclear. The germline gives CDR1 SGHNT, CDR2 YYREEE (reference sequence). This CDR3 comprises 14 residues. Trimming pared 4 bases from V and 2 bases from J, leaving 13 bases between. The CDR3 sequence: CASSTTHGPYEQYF. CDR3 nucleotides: TGTGCCAGCAGCACGACCCACGGACCCTACGAGCAGTACTTC.

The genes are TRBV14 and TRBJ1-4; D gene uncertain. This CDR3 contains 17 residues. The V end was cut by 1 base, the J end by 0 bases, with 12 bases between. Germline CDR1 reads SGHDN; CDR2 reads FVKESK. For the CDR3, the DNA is TGTGCCAGCAGCCAAGTCCGGGAGGGTGCAACTAATGAAAAACTGTTTTTT. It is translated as CASSQVREGATNEKLFF.

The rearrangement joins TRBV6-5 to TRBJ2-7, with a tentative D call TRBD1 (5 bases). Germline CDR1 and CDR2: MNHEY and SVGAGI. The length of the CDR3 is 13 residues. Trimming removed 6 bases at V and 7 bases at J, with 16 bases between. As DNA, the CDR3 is TGTGCCAGCAGAGGACAACGGGCCCGGGAGCAGTACTTC. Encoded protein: CASRGQRAREQYF.

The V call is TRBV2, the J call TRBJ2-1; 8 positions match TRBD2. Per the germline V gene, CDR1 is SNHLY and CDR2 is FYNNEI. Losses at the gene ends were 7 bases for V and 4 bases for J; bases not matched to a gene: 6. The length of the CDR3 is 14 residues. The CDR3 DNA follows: TGTGCCAGCAATAGCGGGAACCCATACAATGAGCAGTTCTTC. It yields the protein CASNSGNPYNEQFF.

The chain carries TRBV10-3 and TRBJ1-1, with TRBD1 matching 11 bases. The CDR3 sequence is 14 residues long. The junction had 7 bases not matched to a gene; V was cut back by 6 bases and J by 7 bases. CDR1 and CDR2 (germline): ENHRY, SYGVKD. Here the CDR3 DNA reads TGTGCCATCAGCCGTGGACAGGGGGCAGGTGAAGCTTTCTTT. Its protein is CAISRGQGAGEAFF.

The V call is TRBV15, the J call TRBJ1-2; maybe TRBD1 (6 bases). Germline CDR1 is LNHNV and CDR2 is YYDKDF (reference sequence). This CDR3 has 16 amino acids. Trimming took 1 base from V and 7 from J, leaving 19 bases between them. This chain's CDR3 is CATSRGGQSGAGGYTF. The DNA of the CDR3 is TGTGCCACCAGCAGAGGGGGTCAATCGGGGGCTGGTGGCTACACCTTC.